This note documents a single T cell receptor beta chain sequence. This CDR3 is built from 14 residues. Germline CDR1 is MNHNY and CDR2 is SVGAGI (reference sequence). Trimming shortened V by 8 bases and J by 4 bases, and 18 bases separated the two germline ends. Investigators divided CD4+ cells into CD45RA+ naive and CD45RA-negative memory subsets. The data belong to a study of shared clonotypes between healthy human individuals. TCRdb's table, derived via immunoSEQ multiplex PCR, lists solely in-frame clones and lacks some. The sample gives roughly 1,500,000 clones, approximately 98.5% of which show up once; 0.36% is in the top ten.

The receptor's source is a man aged 25 to 40 in good health. This sequence joins TRBV6-6 and TRBJ2-7, with D hard to call. The source material was naive CD4+ T cells sorted from blood. Described subset: CD45RA+ positively selected. The DNA for the CDR3 is TGTGCCAGCGGCCCGAGGAGTCCCCTATACGAGCAGTACTTC. The encoded protein is CASGPRSPLYEQYF.